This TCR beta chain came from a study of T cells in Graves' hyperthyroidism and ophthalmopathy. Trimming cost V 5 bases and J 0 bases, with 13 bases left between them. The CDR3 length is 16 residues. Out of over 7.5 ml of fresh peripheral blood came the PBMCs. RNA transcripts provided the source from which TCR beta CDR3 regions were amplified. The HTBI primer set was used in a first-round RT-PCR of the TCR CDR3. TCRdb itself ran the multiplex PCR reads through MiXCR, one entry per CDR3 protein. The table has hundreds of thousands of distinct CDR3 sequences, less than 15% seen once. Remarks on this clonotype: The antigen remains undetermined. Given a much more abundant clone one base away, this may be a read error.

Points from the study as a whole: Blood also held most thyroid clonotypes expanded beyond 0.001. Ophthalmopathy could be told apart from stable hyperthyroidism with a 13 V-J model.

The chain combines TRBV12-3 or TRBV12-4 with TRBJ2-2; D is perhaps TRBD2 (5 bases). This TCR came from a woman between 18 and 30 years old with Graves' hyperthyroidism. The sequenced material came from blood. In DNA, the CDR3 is TGTGCCAGCAGTCTCGAACTAGGATCGAACACCGGGGAGCTGTTTTTT. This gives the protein CASSLELGSNTGELFF.